By share, the clone carrying this T cell receptor (beta chain) counts as medium-sized. Its specificity is unknown. Adaptor-ligated barcode primers were used to amplify TRBV12-4/TRBJ1-2 clonotypes. TCRdb re-analysed the multiplex PCR reads in MiXCR, keeping a single row per CDR3 protein. The sample records several hundred distinct CDR3 sequences, around 3.5% being singletons. Cells sorted as Tregs were CD4+, CD25+ and CD127-/low. Trimming removed 1 base at V and 6 bases at J, with 9 bases between. This CDR3 has 13 amino acids. Study conclusions and caveats: Under 2.2% of tumor Treg sequences matched blood Tregs or memory cells. Tumor Treg TCRs overlapped most with tumor naive CD4+ cells. Tumor memory CD4+ T cell TCR gene usage was found to cluster with blood and lymph node memory CD4+ cells and with lymph node naive CD4+ cells.

Source material: Tregs sorted from blood. The sequence came from a female donor with breast cancer. V and J are TRBV12-3 or TRBV12-4 and TRBJ1-2; D perhaps matches TRBD1 (6 bases). The CDR3 sequence is CASSLGYRDGYTF. The CDR3 DNA reads TGTGCCAGCAGTTTAGGGTACAGGGATGGCTACACCTTC.